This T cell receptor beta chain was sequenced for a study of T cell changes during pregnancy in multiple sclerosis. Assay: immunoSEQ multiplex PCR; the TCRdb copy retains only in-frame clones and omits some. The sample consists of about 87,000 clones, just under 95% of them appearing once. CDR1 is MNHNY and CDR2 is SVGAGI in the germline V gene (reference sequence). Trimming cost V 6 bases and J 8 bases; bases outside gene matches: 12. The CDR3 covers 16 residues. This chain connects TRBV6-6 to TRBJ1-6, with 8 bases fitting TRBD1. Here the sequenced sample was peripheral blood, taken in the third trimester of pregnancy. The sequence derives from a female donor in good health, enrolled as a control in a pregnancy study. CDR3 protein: CASSDHSRDRYSPLHF. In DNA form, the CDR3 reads TGTGCCAGCAGCGATCACTCACGGGACAGGTATTCACCCCTCCACTTT.